These 32 T cell receptor beta chains were all obtained from the same sample, sequenced in a study of T-cell reconstitution after alpha-beta-depleted transplantation in children. Molecular barcoding with unique molecular identifiers was used for the TCRbeta library. TCRdb called the PCR reads again in MiXCR, with one record for every CDR3 protein. This sample has 220,000 or so distinct CDR3 sequences, with roughly 8.2% found just once. The sample was PBMCs, mostly from graft donor cells, taken 180 days after TCRalphabeta/CD19-depleted stem cell transplant. The receptors were sampled from a male patient under 18 who had a stem cell transplant for acute lymphoblastic leukemia, so the T cells may come from the graft donor.

In its sample, this clonotype was seen many times. The chain carries TRBV28 and TRBJ2-7; possibly TRBD1 for D (5 bases). Germline CDR1 and CDR2: MDHEN and SYDVKM. The CDR3 has 15 amino acids. Trimming cost V 4 bases and J 1 base, with 14 bases left between them. This chain's CDR3 is CASSYSQGFSYEQYF. Written as DNA, the CDR3 is TGTGCCAGCAGTTACTCGCAGGGTTTTTCCTACGAGCAGTACTTC. The variable domain in full, with the rest retrieved from reference TRBV28 and TRBJ2-7, is DVKVTQSSRYLVKRTGEKVFLECVQDMDHENMFWYRQDPGLGLRLIYFSYDVKMKEKGDIPEGYSVSREKKERFSLILESASTNQTSMYLCASSYSQGFSYEQYFGPGTRLTVT.

This clonotype was counted ten times or more. This rearrangement joins TRBV18 to TRBJ2-2, with D perhaps being TRBD1 or TRBD2 (5 bases each). V lost 3 bases, J lost 3 bases, and 11 bases lay in between. CDR1 and CDR2 (germline): KGHSH, LQKENI. This CDR3 comprises 15 residues. In DNA form, the CDR3 reads TGTGCCAGCTCACCCAGGGACGAGGACACCGGGGAGCTGTTTTTT. Translated, it gives CASSPRDEDTGELFF.

This clonotype was counted many times. This sequence joins TRBV5-1 and TRBJ2-3, with 7 bases lining up with TRBD1. Germline CDR1 and CDR2: SGHRS and YFSETQ. V was clipped by 0 bases and J by 6 bases; unmatched bases: 7. The CDR3 has 15 amino acids. The CDR3 bases are TGCGCCAGCAGCTTGGAGGGGGCAGCCGGGGATACGCAGTATTTT. Amino acids: CASSLEGAAGDTQYF.

In this sample, this clonotype turned up many times. The CDR3 loop reads CSVVTGLETQYF. Here the CDR3 DNA reads TGCAGCGTTGTAACAGGGTTGGAGACCCAGTACTTC. This rearrangement joins TRBV29-1 to TRBJ2-5; D perhaps matches TRBD1 (6 bases). The CDR3 contains 12 residues. V was pared by 4 bases and J by 5 bases, with 11 bases between. Germline V CDR1 and CDR2: SQVTM, ANQGSEA. Filled out from reference TRBV29-1 and TRBJ2-5, the complete variable domain reads SAVISQKPSRDICQRGTSLTIQCQVDSQVTMMFWYRQQPGQSLTLIATANQGSEATYESGFVIDKFPISRPNLTFSTLTVSNMSPEDSSIYLCSVVTGLETQYFGPGTRLLVL.

The chain uses TRBV7-8 and TRBJ1-5, with D possibly TRBD1 on 6 matching bases. This CDR3 has 16 residues. V was pared by 5 bases and J by 0 bases, with 14 bases between. Germline values: CDR1 SGHVS, CDR2 FQNEAQ. CDR3 amino acids: CASSPRQVDSNQPQHF. The CDR3 DNA reads TGTGCCAGCAGCCCCCGACAGGTCGATAGCAATCAGCCCCAGCATTTT.

This clonotype has a count of ten or more. The rearrangement uses TRBV28 and TRBJ2-7; 9 bases align to TRBD2. Trimming at V came to 10 bases and at J to 3 bases, leaving 22 bases not matched to a gene. Per the germline V gene, CDR1 is MDHEN and CDR2 is SYDVKM. This CDR3 is built from 18 residues. The CDR3 here is CATAPMGREGRASYEQYF. CDR3 sequence (DNA): TGTGCCACCGCGCCCATGGGGCGGGAGGGCCGGGCGAGCTACGAGCAGTACTTC. Using reference TRBV28 and TRBJ2-7 for the parts outside the CDR3, the full variable domain is DVKVTQSSRYLVKRTGEKVFLECVQDMDHENMFWYRQDPGLGLRLIYFSYDVKMKEKGDIPEGYSVSREKKERFSLILESASTNQTSMYLCATAPMGREGRASYEQYFGPGTRLTVT.

V is TRBV19 and J is TRBJ2-1, with D possibly being TRBD1 or TRBD2 (5 bases each). Per germline, CDR1 LNHDA and CDR2 SQIVND (reference sequence). The CDR3 sequence is 15 residues long. V was cut by 3 bases and J by 0 bases, with 9 bases left in between. The DNA of the CDR3 is TGTGCCAGTAGTATTGGGGGTTACTCCTACAATGAGCAGTTCTTC. It is translated as CASSIGGYSYNEQFF.

This clonotype was seen many times. The CDR3 spells CASSLRHEQFF. CDR3 DNA sequence: TGTGCCAGCAGTTTGAGGCATGAGCAGTTCTTC. This chain joins TRBV27 and TRBJ2-1; D is undetermined. Germline CDR1 is MNHEY and CDR2 is SMNVEV (reference sequence). With 3 bases removed from V and 8 bases from J, the gap between germline ends came to 5 bases. This CDR3 has 11 amino acids.

This clonotype was recorded many times. V gene TRBV7-9 combines with J gene TRBJ2-5; D uncertain. Trimming shortened V by 7 bases and J by 7 bases, and 10 bases separated the two germline ends. The CDR3 has 11 amino acids. Germline lookup yields CDR1 SEHNR and CDR2 FQNEAQ (reference sequence). The CDR3 reads CASTPGGTQYF. DNA for the CDR3: TGTGCCAGCACCCCGGGTGGGACCCAGTACTTC. Filled out from reference TRBV7-9 and TRBJ2-5, the complete variable domain reads DTGVSQNPRHKITKRGQNVTFRCDPISEHNRLYWYRQTLGQGPEFLTYFQNEAQLEKSRLLSDRFSAERPKGSFSTLEIQRTEQGDSAMYLCASTPGGTQYFGPGTRLLVL.

This clonotype was found many times. The CDR3 nucleotides are TGTGCCAGCAGTTCCAACAGCGACCAGCCCCAGCATTTT. This codes for CASSSNSDQPQHF. The chain carries TRBV27 and TRBJ1-5; no clear D gene. The CDR3 is 13 amino acids. Looked up from germline, CDR1 is MNHEY and CDR2 is SMNVEV (reference sequence). Trimming removed 4 bases from V and 7 bases from J, with 11 bases in between.

There are many counts of this clonotype. The V gene is TRBV5-5, the J gene TRBJ2-7; D not certain. Between the trimmed V and J ends, which lost 3 bases and 4 bases, there was a span of 11 bases. The CDR3 contains 13 residues. Germline V gives CDR1 SGHKS, CDR2 YYEKEE (reference sequence). The CDR3 nucleotides are TGTGCCAGCAGCTCGGCCCCTCGTTACGAGCAGTACTTC. This gives the protein CASSSAPRYEQYF.

V usage is TRBV2 and J usage is TRBJ2-7; no clear D. Germline CDR1 reads SNHLY; CDR2 reads FYNNEI. This CDR3 comprises 14 residues. The ends were cut back, 4 bases at V and 3 bases at J, with 13 bases in the middle. The CDR3 reads CASSGPRAVYEQYF. The CDR3 DNA is TGTGCCAGCAGTGGGCCCCGGGCCGTCTACGAGCAGTACTTC.

This clonotype was recorded a few times. The chain joins TRBV19 to TRBJ1-5; no firm D call. Deletions cut 3 bases from V and 3 bases from J, with 15 bases between. CDR3 length: 16 amino acids. Germline V CDR1 and CDR2: LNHDA, SQIVND (reference sequence). CDR3: CASSMYTSYPNQPQHF. In DNA form, the CDR3 reads TGTGCCAGTAGTATGTACACGTCCTACCCCAATCAGCCCCAGCATTTT.

In its sample, this clonotype was seen many times. The chain joins TRBV7-2 to TRBJ1-5; D might be TRBD1 (6 bases). Germline V gives CDR1 SGHTA, CDR2 FQGNSA. CDR3 length: 15 amino acids. Trimming pared 0 bases from V and 1 base from J, leaving 7 bases between. The CDR3: CASSLAGTSNQPQHF. CDR3 sequence (DNA): TGTGCCAGCAGCTTAGCCGGGACAAGCAATCAGCCCCAGCATTTT.

This clonotype came up many times. V is TRBV4-3 and J is TRBJ2-7; maybe TRBD2 (6 bases). Trimming stripped 0 bases from V and 4 bases from J, with 19 bases between. This CDR3 has 17 residues. The V gene's germline CDR1 is LGHNA and CDR2 YSLEER. CDR3 sequence: CASSQDLPLAYPYEQYF. CDR3 in DNA: TGCGCCAGCAGCCAAGATCTTCCACTAGCCTACCCTTACGAGCAGTACTTC.

This clonotype was counted many times. Mismatch with germline at one junction end may stem from a read error. This chain uses TRBV18 with TRBJ1-2; D is undetermined. The CDR3 sequence is 13 residues long. Germline V gene sequence: CDR1 KGHSH, CDR2 LQKENI. CDR3 nucleotides: TGTGCCAACTCACCGGGAGCTAACTATGGCTACACCTTC. It codes for CANSPGANYGYTF.

This clonotype was detected many times. The V gene is TRBV9, the J gene TRBJ2-2, with 8 bases that match TRBD1. Losses at the gene ends were 0 bases for V and 3 bases for J; bases not matched to a gene: 4. Germline loops: CDR1 SGDLS, CDR2 YYNGEE. The CDR3 is 16 amino acids. CDR3 sequence: CASSVGQGLYTGELFF. The CDR3 bases are TGTGCCAGCAGCGTAGGACAGGGGCTTTACACCGGGGAGCTGTTTTTT.

This clonotype was counted ten times or more. The chain is built from TRBV20-1 and TRBJ2-2; D not certain. Germline values: CDR1 DFQATT, CDR2 SNEGSKA (reference sequence). This CDR3 region has 14 residues. The V gene lost 4 bases and the J gene lost 0 bases, with 9 bases spanning the gap. CDR3 sequence (DNA): TGCAGTGCTAAGGTCGGATCGAACACCGGGGAGCTGTTTTTT. Translated, it gives CSAKVGSNTGELFF.

Many counts were recorded for this clonotype. This chain joins TRBV28 and TRBJ2-7, with 12 bases fitting TRBD1. V lost 6 bases and J lost 2; bases outside the gene matches: 8. The CDR3 spans 16 residues. Germline V gives CDR1 MDHEN, CDR2 SYDVKM. CDR3 amino acids: CASSPGTGGAPYEQYF. The CDR3 DNA sequence: TGTGCCAGCAGCCCCGGGACAGGGGGCGCGCCCTACGAGCAGTACTTC. Full variable domain (remainder filled in from reference TRBV28 and TRBJ2-7): DVKVTQSSRYLVKRTGEKVFLECVQDMDHENMFWYRQDPGLGLRLIYFSYDVKMKEKGDIPEGYSVSREKKERFSLILESASTNQTSMYLCASSPGTGGAPYEQYFGPGTRLTVT.

This clonotype occurred many times. The rearrangement joins TRBV7-3 to TRBJ1-1, with a tentative D call TRBD1 (5 bases). CDR1 is SGHTA, CDR2 FQGTGA, per germline. This CDR3 spans 14 amino acids. V lost 5 bases and J lost 3, with 13 bases in between. The CDR3 coding sequence is TGTGCCAGCAGCGCCCAGGGTTCCGACACTGAAGCTTTCTTT. It is translated as CASSAQGSDTEAFF.

This clonotype occurred many times. This chain joins TRBV25-1 and TRBJ2-1, with D perhaps TRBD2 (6 bases). The length of the CDR3 is 13 residues. CDR1 and CDR2 (germline): MGHDK, SYGVNS. Between the trimmed V and J ends, which lost 1 base and 7 bases, there was a span of 8 bases. CDR3 sequence (DNA): TGTGCCAGCAGTGAATGGGGACTTAATGAGCAGTTCTTC. This translates into CASSEWGLNEQFF.

This clonotype has a count of ten or more. The chain couples TRBV6-5 to TRBJ1-2; D is undetermined. Germline loops: CDR1 MNHEY, CDR2 SVGAGI. This CDR3 is 12 amino acids long. V shed 2 bases and J shed 5 bases, with 6 bases lying between them. The CDR3 protein is CASSYDSYGYTF. For the CDR3, the DNA is TGTGCCAGCAGTTACGACTCTTATGGCTACACCTTC.

This clonotype was observed at least ten times. The chain uses TRBV5-1 and TRBJ2-5, with a weak D call TRBD2 (6 bases). The CDR3 consists of 13 residues. With 7 bases removed from V and 1 base from J, the gap between germline ends came to 11 bases. The germline V gene has CDR1 SGHRS and CDR2 YFSETQ. This chain's CDR3 is CASHGGLQETQYF. DNA for the CDR3: TGCGCCAGCCACGGGGGACTCCAAGAGACCCAGTACTTC. The full variable domain, completed using reference TRBV5-1 and TRBJ2-5, is KAGVTQTPRYLIKTRGQQVTLSCSPISGHRSVSWYQQTPGQGLQFLFEYFSETQRNKGNFPGRFSGRQFSNSRSEMNVSTLELGDSALYLCASHGGLQETQYFGPGTRLLVL.

This clonotype was counted ten times or more. This chain uses TRBV7-9 with TRBJ1-2; D is perhaps TRBD1 (5 bases). Germline values: CDR1 SEHNR, CDR2 FQNEAQ (reference sequence). With 5 bases removed from V and 7 bases from J, the gap between germline ends came to 8 bases. CDR3 length equals 11 residues. The chain's CDR3 is CASSPGSGYTF. In DNA form, the CDR3 reads TGTGCCAGCAGCCCAGGGAGTGGCTACACCTTC.

About this clonotype itself: Possible read error: a much larger clone is one base away. The chain links TRBV7-3 to TRBJ2-6; TRBD1 is a possible D gene (5 bases). The CDR3 is 15 amino acids. Looked up from germline, CDR1 is SGHTA and CDR2 is FQGTGA. The CDR3 DNA sequence: TGTGCCAGCAGCCGGCAGAGTGCTGGGGCCAACGTCCCGACTTTC. The encoded protein is CASSRQSAGANVPTF.

This clonotype came up many times. V is TRBV12-3 or TRBV12-4 and J is TRBJ1-1; D uncertain. The CDR3 is 13 residues long. V was trimmed by 3 bases and J by 1 base, leaving 6 bases between them. This chain's CDR3 is CASSFGWNTEAFF. The DNA of the CDR3 is TGTGCCAGCAGTTTCGGGTGGAACACTGAAGCTTTCTTT.

This clonotype was recorded at least ten times. The chain couples TRBV12-3 or TRBV12-4 to TRBJ1-5; the match to TRBD1 covers 8 bases. V lost 1 base, J lost 9 bases, and 8 bases stayed unmatched. The CDR3 is made up of 15 amino acids. The CDR3 bases are TGTGCCAGCAGTTTAGGGACAGGGAGCTTACGGCCCCAGCATTTT. Translation gives CASSLGTGSLRPQHF.

This clonotype appeared many times. The genes are TRBV29-1 and TRBJ1-1; D is unresolved. V lost 4 bases and J 5 bases, leaving 17 bases between the germline ends. CDR1 is SQVTM, CDR2 ANQGSEA, per germline. This CDR3 has 14 amino acids. The CDR3 nucleotides are TGCAGCGTTGGTTCGAGGGAGAGGATTACTGAAGCTTTCTTT. This translates into CSVGSRERITEAFF.

Many counts were recorded for this clonotype. The chain combines TRBV20-1 with TRBJ2-3; D not certain. CDR3 length: 13 residues. The germline gives CDR1 DFQATT, CDR2 SNEGSKA (reference sequence). The ends were cut back, 5 bases at V and 1 base at J, with 10 bases in the middle. Written as DNA, the CDR3 is TGCAGTGCTGAAGGACCGGGCACAGATACGCAGTATTTT. The encoded protein is CSAEGPGTDTQYF.

With regard to this clonotype: Because the CDR3's place on the DNA is in doubt, the DNA is left out and the CDR3 is given as listed by TCRdb. The gene calls are TRBV20-1 and TRBJ2-5; TRBD1 is the table's D call, not checked against the DNA. Per germline, CDR1 DFQATT and CDR2 SNEGSKA (reference sequence). The CDR3 length is 21 residues, termini included. This CDR3 reads CSAYRGRDPVLRARHAAPNHF.

This clonotype was detected ten times or more. This chain uses TRBV12-3 or TRBV12-4 with TRBJ2-5, with D maybe TRBD1 (6 bases). Trimming stripped 1 base from V and 4 bases from J, with 7 bases between. The CDR3 spans 13 residues. The CDR3 bases are TGTGCCAGCAGTTTAGAACAGGGAGAGACCCAGTACTTC. Protein sequence: CASSLEQGETQYF.

As concerns this clonotype: With a much larger clone just one base away, this may be a read error. The chain is built from TRBV19 and TRBJ2-1; D ambiguous. Germline values: CDR1 LNHDA, CDR2 SQIVND (reference sequence). There are 14 residues in the CDR3. The CDR3 nucleotides are TGTGCCAGGAGTATAGATCCGAAGTTCAAGGAGCAGTTCTTC. It yields the protein CARSIDPKFKEQFF.